These 21 T cell receptor beta chains came from one sample sequenced in a study of blood T cells in healthy people across ages. Sample-barcoded 5' priming and a J-beta primer mix drove a second PCR of roughly 6 to 12 cycles. One entry per CDR3 protein, called by TCRdb with MiXCR from the 5' RACE reads. Among approximately 850,000 distinct CDR3 sequences, 40% to 50% were seen once, and the ten largest hold about 21%. Material: blood. The receptors shown here come from a man in his sixties in good health.

This clonotype occurred a few times. This chain joins TRBV5-6 and TRBJ1-2; 9 nucleotides align to TRBD1. The CDR3 is made up of 12 amino acids. The germline V gene encodes CDR1 SGHDT and CDR2 YYEEEE. The junction had 0 bases not matched to a gene; V was cut back by 3 bases and J by 6 bases. Here the CDR3 DNA reads TGTGCCAGCAGCTGGGACAGGGATGGCTACACCTTC. Its protein product is CASSWDRDGYTF.

In its sample, this clonotype was seen a few times. The chain is built from TRBV20-1 and TRBJ2-7, with D perhaps TRBD1 (6 bases). The germline V gene has CDR1 DFQATT and CDR2 SNEGSKA (reference sequence). This CDR3 is built from 17 residues. With 4 bases removed from V and 1 base from J, the gap between germline ends came to 23 bases. CDR3 loop: CSATERTAPRGSYEQYF. The DNA of the CDR3 is TGCAGTGCTACGGAAAGGACAGCCCCGAGGGGTTCCTACGAGCAGTACTTC.

The chain has TRBV20-1 and TRBJ2-1; 9 nucleotides line up with TRBD1. Trimming removed 6 bases from V and 5 bases from J; junction bases left unmatched: 11. From germline, CDR1 is DFQATT and CDR2 SNEGSKA (reference sequence). The CDR3 contains 15 residues. The CDR3: CSAQGDREKHNEQFF. The CDR3 nucleotides are TGCAGTGCCCAGGGGGACAGGGAGAAACACAATGAGCAGTTCTTC.

This sequence joins TRBV20-1 and TRBJ1-6; D possibly corresponds to TRBD1 (6 bases). V was shortened by 0 bases and J by 5 bases, with 11 bases between the two germline ends. Germline V gives CDR1 DFQATT, CDR2 SNEGSKA (reference sequence). CDR3 length equals 15 residues. The CDR3 region is CSARDLAGDNSPLHF. Written as DNA, the CDR3 is TGCAGTGCTAGAGATCTGGCAGGGGATAATTCACCCCTCCACTTT.

In this sample, this clonotype turned up a few times. This chain uses TRBV27 with TRBJ2-7, with 7 bases lining up with TRBD2. This CDR3 comprises 14 residues. In germline, CDR1 is MNHEY, CDR2 SMNVEV (reference sequence). V lost 2 bases, J lost 6 bases, and 7 bases stayed unmatched. The DNA of the CDR3 is TGTGCCAGCAGTTTAGCGGGGGAGGTCCTCGAGCAGTACTTC. Translating gives CASSLAGEVLEQYF.

This clonotype was seen more than once but under ten times. The J gene is TRBJ2-1, the V gene TRBV12-3 or TRBV12-4; D possibly corresponds to TRBD1 (6 bases). The CDR3 consists of 14 residues. Trimming shortened V by 4 bases and J by 9 bases, and 16 bases separated the two germline ends. The CDR3 DNA reads TGTGCCAGCAGTTCCCTGGGGGCTGACGTTGAGCAGTTCTTC. Translating gives CASSSLGADVEQFF.

In its sample, this clonotype was seen a few times. The V call is TRBV29-1, the J call TRBJ2-3; possible D gene TRBD1, 5 bases. This CDR3 comprises 14 residues. V gave up 7 bases and J gave up 5 bases, with 19 bases separating them. Per the germline V gene, CDR1 is SQVTM and CDR2 is ANQGSEA. The CDR3 nucleotides read TGCAGCGATTCCGACAGCCTGCGTGTAGATACGCAGTATTTT. Encoded protein: CSDSDSLRVDTQYF.

This clonotype was counted at least ten times. This chain connects TRBV12-3 or TRBV12-4 to TRBJ2-5, with 11 nucleotides matching TRBD2. The CDR3 covers 15 residues. V shed 3 bases and J 4 bases; nucleotides not matched to a gene: 4. The CDR3 region is CASSLLAGGRETQYF. The CDR3 DNA is TGTGCCAGCAGTTTGCTAGCGGGGGGTAGAGAGACCCAGTACTTC.

This clonotype was recorded a few times. The junction does not match germline at one end; this may be a read error. The chain is built from TRBV7-9 and TRBJ2-7, with D unresolved. The CDR3 is 12 amino acids. Germline lookup yields CDR1 SEHNR and CDR2 FQNEAQ (reference sequence). CDR3 in DNA: TGTGCCAGCAGCTCCCTCCACTACGTGCAGTACTTC. The encoded protein is CASSSLHYVQYF.

The rearrangement uses TRBV18 and TRBJ1-2; TRBD1 aligns across 8 bases. Trimming took 3 bases from V and 2 from J; bases not matched to a gene: 11. The CDR3 extends over 17 amino acids. Germline CDR1 KGHSH, CDR2 LQKENI. The CDR3 region has the DNA TGTGCCAGCTCACCGGACGTCACAGGGGGAAGCAACTATGGCTACACCTTC. Its protein product is CASSPDVTGGSNYGYTF.

The J gene is TRBJ2-4, the V gene TRBV5-1; D is unresolved. V was trimmed by 4 bases and J by 2 bases, leaving 10 bases between them. Germline-derived CDR1 and CDR2 are SGHRS and YFSETQ. The CDR3 runs to 14 residues. The CDR3 DNA reads as TGCGCCAGCAGCGTGGAGAGTACCAAAAACATTCAGTACTTC. This codes for CASSVESTKNIQYF.

The chain is built from TRBV29-1 and TRBJ1-1, with 7 bases matching TRBD1. Germline V gene data show CDR1 as SQVTM and CDR2 as ANQGSEA. The CDR3 runs to 15 residues. Trimming at V came to 0 bases and at J to 2 bases, leaving 6 bases not matched to a gene. The CDR3 bases are TGCAGCGTTGAAGAAACGGGGACAGCCAACACTGAAGCTTTCTTT. It codes for CSVEETGTANTEAFF.

Only a few counts were recorded for this clonotype. This chain uses TRBV5-1 with TRBJ1-2, with TRBD1 matching over 7 bases. Looked up from germline, CDR1 is SGHRS and CDR2 is YFSETQ. The J segment lost 7 bases and the V segment lost 4 bases, leaving 13 bases of the junction unmatched. The CDR3 spans 15 residues. This CDR3 is CASSGDRDRGRGYTF. The CDR3 nucleotides read TGCGCCAGCAGCGGAGACCGGGACAGAGGACGTGGCTACACCTTC.

The chain carries TRBV20-1 and TRBJ2-5; 9 positions agree with TRBD1. The length of the CDR3 is 16 residues. The V gene end was trimmed by 4 bases and the J gene end by 11 bases; junction bases not matched to a gene: 20. Germline V gene sequence: CDR1 DFQATT, CDR2 SNEGSKA (reference sequence). CDR3 sequence (DNA): TGCAGTGCTAATGGACAGGGGATGGGTTTTTACAATGAGCAGTACTTC. This gives the protein CSANGQGMGFYNEQYF.

V gene TRBV3-1 combines with J gene TRBJ1-1; 8 positions agree with TRBD1. This CDR3 has 16 amino acids. Germline V lookup: CDR1 LGHDT, CDR2 YNNKEL (reference sequence). J gave up 1 base and V 1 base, and 5 bases lay outside the gene matches. The CDR3 is CASSQGTGLRNTEAFF. In nucleotides, the CDR3 is TGTGCCAGCAGCCAAGGGACAGGGCTTCGGAACACTGAAGCTTTCTTT.

Remarks on this clonotype: One end of the junction does not line up with germline, which may come from a read error. This chain connects TRBV4-3 to TRBJ2-1; D uncertain. CDR1 and CDR2 from the germline V gene are LGHNA and YSLEER. The CDR3 has 13 amino acids. The CDR3 coding sequence is TGCGCCAGCAGCCAGTGGACCGACAATAAGCAGTTCTTC. It is translated as CASSQWTDNKQFF.

As DNA, the CDR3 is TGTGCCAGCAGCAACTGGGGGGAAAAACTGTTTTTT. This sequence encodes CASSNWGEKLFF. The gene calls are TRBV12-3 or TRBV12-4 and TRBJ1-4; D perhaps matches TRBD1 (5 bases). The ends were cut back, 6 bases at V and 8 bases at J, with 10 bases in the middle. The CDR3 is made up of 12 amino acids.

The chain's CDR3 is CASSPNPDDGYTF. The CDR3 nucleotides read TGTGCCAGCTCACCTAATCCGGACGATGGCTACACCTTC. The V call is TRBV18, the J call TRBJ1-2; D uncertain. Germline CDR1 reads KGHSH; CDR2 reads LQKENI. The CDR3 runs to 13 residues. Trimming removed 3 bases from V and 6 bases from J, with 11 bases in between.

Note on this clonotype: One end of the junction is discordant with germline, which a read error may explain. The chain couples TRBV5-1 to TRBJ2-3, with D uncertain. Per germline, CDR1 SGHRS and CDR2 YFSETQ. This CDR3 has 14 residues. Here the CDR3 reads CASRLAPSTDTQYF. CDR3 DNA: TGCGCCAGCAGGTTGGCTCCTAGCACAGATACGCAGTATTTT. Drawing the rest from reference TRBV5-1 and TRBJ2-3, the complete variable domain is KAGVTQTPRYLIKTRGQQVTLSCSPISGHRSVSWYQQTPGQGLQFLFEYFSETQRNKGNFPGRFSGRQFSNSRSEMNVSTLELGDSALYLCASRLAPSTDTQYFGPGTRLTVL.

The CDR3 nucleotides read TGTGCCAGCTCACCAACTAGCGGGGTAGAGAAGACCCAGTACTTC. Protein sequence: CASSPTSGVEKTQYF. V is TRBV18 and J is TRBJ2-5, with 10 positions matching TRBD2. J was trimmed by 6 bases and V by 2 bases; bases with no gene match: 6. Germline V CDR1 and CDR2: KGHSH, LQKENI. The CDR3 has 15 residues.

This clonotype has a handful of counts. V is TRBV12-3 or TRBV12-4 and J is TRBJ2-1; 12 bases fit TRBD1. The ends lost 6 bases at V and 8 bases at J; junction bases unmatched: 8. The CDR3 runs to 15 residues. The CDR3 loop reads CASSRDRGLVDEQFF. CDR3 DNA: TGTGCCAGCAGCCGGGACAGGGGGCTAGTGGATGAGCAGTTCTTC.